This T cell receptor (beta chain) appears in the sequencing data of a study of blood T cell repertoires in COVID-19. Only in-frame clones appear in the TCRdb table, and some are missing; sequencing was by immunoSEQ multiplex PCR. The table includes approximately 32,000 clones, about nine tenths detected once. With V trimmed by 0 bases and J by 8 bases, 9 bases remained unmatched. This CDR3 comprises 17 residues. Per germline, CDR1 SGHTS and CDR2 YDEGEE. The V gene is TRBV5-8, the J gene TRBJ2-1, with TRBD1 identical over 12 bases. The material sequenced was peripheral blood. The clonotype was recovered from a man aged 60-69 years with active COVID-19. CDR3 sequence: CASSLVGTGGLKDEQFF. The CDR3 DNA follows: TGTGCCAGCAGCTTGGTCGGGACAGGGGGCTTAAAGGATGAGCAGTTCTTC.